These 7 T cell receptor beta chains share one sample of origin, sequenced in a study of T cells in localized non-small cell lung cancer. Some clones are missing from TCRdb's copy, which holds only in-frame ones; the method was immunoSEQ multiplex PCR. The table records 64,000 or so clones, 90% of them present only once. The input for sequencing was peripheral blood, taken before any cancer treatment. These receptors originate from a woman aged 35-75 years with stage I lung adenocarcinoma.

V gene TRBV5-1 combines with J gene TRBJ2-4, with 9 bases that match TRBD1. From germline, CDR1 is SGHRS and CDR2 YFSETQ. V trimming: 3 bases; J trimming: 5 bases; junction bases outside the gene matches: 0. This CDR3 is 13 amino acids long. CDR3 nucleotide sequence: TGCGCCAGCAGCTGGACAGGGGAAAACATTCAGTACTTC. The encoded protein is CASSWTGENIQYF.

The chain carries TRBV19 and TRBJ1-1; TRBD1 is a possible D gene (5 bases). CDR1 and CDR2 (germline): LNHDA, SQIVND (reference sequence). The CDR3 contains 13 residues. The germline V and J ends were trimmed by 3 bases and 10 bases, with 15 bases remaining between them. As DNA, the CDR3 is TGTGCCAGTAGTATTTCGGTTCCGGGGGGAGCTTTCTTT. Translation gives CASSISVPGGAFF.

This chain uses TRBV7-6 with TRBJ2-2; D gene uncertain. The CDR3 has 16 amino acids. The germline V gene encodes CDR1 SGHVS and CDR2 FNYEAQ. The V end was cut by 2 bases, the J end by 2 bases, with 12 bases between. The chain's CDR3 is CASSLFEAANTGELFF. For the CDR3, the DNA is TGTGCCAGCAGCTTATTTGAGGCAGCAAACACCGGGGAGCTGTTTTTT.

The V and J genes are TRBV7-9 and TRBJ1-4, with no clear D. The CDR3 has 14 amino acids. Germline CDR1 SEHNR, CDR2 FQNEAQ (reference sequence). Trimming removed 2 bases at V and 0 bases at J, with 4 bases between. The CDR3 sequence: CASSLRATNEKLFF. The CDR3 bases are TGTGCCAGCAGCTTACGGGCAACTAATGAAAAACTGTTTTTT.

The chain recombines TRBV29-1 with TRBJ2-1; D might be TRBD2 (6 bases). V lost 7 bases and J lost 7, with 11 bases in between. The germline CDR1 and CDR2 sequences are SQVTM and ANQGSEA. This CDR3 has 11 residues. The CDR3 sequence is CSGSRGNEQFF. In DNA form, the CDR3 reads TGCAGCGGGAGTCGGGGGAATGAGCAGTTCTTC.

CDR3 nucleotide sequence: TGTGCCAGCAGACCACAGGACAGAATCGGGTCCTACGAGCAGTACTTC. This codes for CASRPQDRIGSYEQYF. The J gene is TRBJ2-7, the V gene TRBV7-9, with D perhaps TRBD1 (6 bases). From germline, CDR1 is SEHNR and CDR2 FQNEAQ (reference sequence). V gave up 6 bases and J gave up 1 base, with 19 bases separating them. CDR3 length: 16 amino acids.

V gene TRBV5-8 combines with J gene TRBJ1-1, with D perhaps TRBD1 (5 bases). The CDR3 spans 16 residues. CDR1 and CDR2 from the germline V gene are SGHTS and YDEGEE. The V end was cut by 4 bases, the J end by 4 bases, with 20 bases between. CDR3 in amino acids: CASSPWRGSGTTEAFF. DNA for the CDR3: TGTGCCAGCAGCCCCTGGAGGGGATCGGGTACCACTGAAGCTTTCTTT. Combining the CDR3 with reference TRBV5-8 and TRBJ1-1 gives the whole variable domain EAGVTQSPTHLIKTRGQQATLRCSPISGHTSVYWYQQALGLGLQFLLWYDEGEERNRGNFPPRFSGRQFPNYSSELNVNALELEDSALYLCASSPWRGSGTTEAFFGQGTRLTVV.